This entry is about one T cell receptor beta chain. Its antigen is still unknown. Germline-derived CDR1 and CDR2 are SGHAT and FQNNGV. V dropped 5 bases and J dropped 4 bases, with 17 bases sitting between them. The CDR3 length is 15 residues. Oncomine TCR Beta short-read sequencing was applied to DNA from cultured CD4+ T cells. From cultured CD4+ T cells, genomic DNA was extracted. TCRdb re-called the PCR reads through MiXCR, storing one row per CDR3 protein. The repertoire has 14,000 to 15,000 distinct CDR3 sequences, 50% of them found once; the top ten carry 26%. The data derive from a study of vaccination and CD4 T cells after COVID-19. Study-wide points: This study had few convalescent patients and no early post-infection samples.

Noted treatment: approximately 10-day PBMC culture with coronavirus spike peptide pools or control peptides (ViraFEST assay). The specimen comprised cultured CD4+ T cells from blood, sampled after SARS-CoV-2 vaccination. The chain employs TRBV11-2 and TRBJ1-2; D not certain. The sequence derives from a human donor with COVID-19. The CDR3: CASSAPALGSYGYTF. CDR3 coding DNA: TGTGCCAGCAGCGCTCCGGCCCTCGGCAGCTATGGCTACACCTTC.